These 30 T cell receptor beta chains came from one sample sequenced in a study of PD-1 blockade in classical Hodgkin lymphoma. Time point denoted: cycle 4 day 1 (C4D1), after less than 7 weeks of nivolumab. Every one of the patients relapsed after autologous stem cell transplantation (brentuximab vedotin exposure was variable). Method: immunoSEQ multiplex PCR; TCRdb's copy keeps in-frame clones and lacks some. This table has nearly 20,000 clones, about three quarters appearing once. Sequenced here: peripheral blood mononuclear cells (PBMCs), sampled before the fourth cycle of nivolumab. All receptors derive from a human donor with classical Hodgkin lymphoma.

This clone was counted only a few times. The V call is TRBV2, the J call TRBJ1-1; D uncertain. CDR1 is SNHLY and CDR2 is FYNNEI in the germline V gene. The CDR3 has 14 amino acids. Trimming stripped 7 bases from V and 4 bases from J, with 16 bases between. As DNA, the CDR3 is TGTGCCAGCATAGAACGGGGATACCGCACTGAAGCTTTCTTT. Translated, it gives CASIERGYRTEAFF.

This clone was counted only a few times. The rearrangement joins TRBV25-1 to TRBJ1-1; no clear D. Deletions cut 3 bases from V and 0 bases from J, with 11 bases between. CDR1 is MGHDK and CDR2 is SYGVNS in the germline V gene. This CDR3 has 15 amino acids. The CDR3 region has the DNA TGTGCCAGCAGTGAGCCGGACGGGATGAACACTGAAGCTTTCTTT. Translation: CASSEPDGMNTEAFF.

The chain is built from TRBV7-8 and TRBJ2-7, with 9 bases aligning to TRBD1. Germline CDR1 is SGHVS and CDR2 is FQNEAQ. Trimming at V came to 5 bases and at J to 6 bases, leaving 8 bases not matched to a gene. This CDR3 has 14 residues. CDR3 bases: TGTGCCAGCAGCCCCACAGGGGGCGCGTTCGAGCAGTACTTC. Its protein is CASSPTGGAFEQYF. Looking up the rest from reference TRBV7-8 and TRBJ2-7 gives the full variable domain: GAGVSQSPRYKVAKRGQDVALRCDPISGHVSLFWYQQALGQGPEFLTYFQNEAQLDKSGLPSDRFFAERPEGSVSTLKIQRTQQEDSAVYLCASSPTGGAFEQYFGPGTRLTVT.

V and J are TRBV15 and TRBJ1-2; 8 bases align to TRBD1. This CDR3 comprises 15 residues. The germline CDR1 and CDR2 sequences are LNHNV and YYDKDF (reference sequence). V gave up 0 bases and J gave up 7 bases; unmatched junction bases: 7. The CDR3 DNA reads as TGTGCCACCAGCAGAGATGACAGGGGTTCGGGTGGCTACACCTTC. Its translation is CATSRDDRGSGGYTF.

In its sample, this clone was seen a few times. The CDR3 bases are TGCAGCGTTGACGGCCAGGGCACAGATACGCAGTATTTT. As protein: CSVDGQGTDTQYF. The chain uses TRBV29-1 and TRBJ2-3; D uncertain. This CDR3 has 13 residues. Trimming took 3 bases from V and 1 from J, leaving 8 bases between them. Per germline, CDR1 SQVTM and CDR2 ANQGSEA.

The chain carries TRBV9 and TRBJ2-7, with TRBD2 matching 7 bases. This CDR3 spans 14 amino acids. Germline assignment: CDR1 SGDLS and CDR2 YYNGEE. With V trimmed by 3 bases and J by 4 bases, 7 bases remained unmatched. CDR3 residues: CASSGYGGRYEQYF. CDR3 bases: TGTGCCAGCAGCGGTTACGGGGGGAGGTACGAGCAGTACTTC.

This clone has a handful of counts. The chain joins TRBV6-5 to TRBJ1-5; D gene ambiguous. CDR1 is MNHEY and CDR2 is SVGAGI in the germline V gene. V lost 8 bases and J 3 bases, leaving 11 bases between the germline ends. This CDR3 region has 13 residues. The CDR3 protein is CASAIGFNQPQHF. In DNA, the CDR3 is TGTGCCAGCGCTATTGGGTTCAATCAGCCCCAGCATTTT.

The chain combines TRBV6-1 with TRBJ2-7; D is perhaps TRBD2 (6 bases). CDR1 and CDR2 (germline): MNHNS, SASEGT. The CDR3 extends over 14 amino acids. The germline V and J ends were trimmed by 4 bases and 3 bases, with 13 bases remaining between them. CDR3 in DNA: TGTGCCAGCAGTGTGGGTAGCGGCCTCTACGAGCAGTACTTC. It translates to CASSVGSGLYEQYF.

The chain combines TRBV11-2 with TRBJ1-5, with D possibly matching TRBD1 (6 bases). V was pared by 3 bases and J by 1 base, with 7 bases between. CDR3 length equals 14 residues. Germline CDR1 is SGHAT and CDR2 is FQNNGV. In nucleotides, the CDR3 is TGTGCCAGCAGCTTTGGGGGCAGCAATCAGCCCCAGCATTTT. This sequence encodes CASSFGGSNQPQHF.

This clone was seen only a few times. The chain carries TRBV18 and TRBJ1-2, with D maybe TRBD1 (5 bases). The CDR3 has 12 residues. Looked up from germline, CDR1 is KGHSH and CDR2 is LQKENI. Between the trimmed V and J ends, which lost 3 bases and 8 bases, there was a span of 10 bases. The CDR3 protein is CASSPGTLGYTF. The DNA for the CDR3 is TGTGCCAGCTCACCGGGGACCCTCGGCTACACCTTC. Full variable domain (outside the CDR3, taken from reference TRBV18 and TRBJ1-2): NAGVMQNPRHLVRRRGQEARLRCSPMKGHSHVYWYRQLPEEGLKFMVYLQKENIIDESGMPKERFSAEFPKEGPSILRIQQVVRGDSAAYFCASSPGTLGYTFGSGTRLTVV.

V usage is TRBV4-3 and J usage is TRBJ2-3, with D perhaps TRBD2 (6 bases). Between the trimmed V and J ends, which lost 5 bases and 4 bases, there was a span of 19 bases. From germline, CDR1 is LGHNA and CDR2 YSLEER. This CDR3 has 16 amino acids. The CDR3 sequence: CASSESTRRGPDTQYF. The CDR3 DNA reads as TGCGCCAGCAGCGAATCGACTAGACGGGGCCCAGATACGCAGTATTTT.

This clone was counted only a few times. Other DNA sequences in this sample translate to the same CDR3. The chain combines TRBV5-4 with TRBJ2-5; D may be TRBD1 or TRBD2 (5 bases each). Trimming pared 0 bases from V and 3 bases from J, leaving 6 bases between. The CDR3 is 13 amino acids. Germline-derived CDR1 and CDR2 are SGHNT and YYREEE (reference sequence). The CDR3 bases are TGTGCCAGCAGCTTGGGAGGGGAAGAGACCCAGTACTTC. This gives the protein CASSLGGEETQYF.

The V and J genes are TRBV6-5 and TRBJ1-3, with no clear D. Germline CDR1 and CDR2: MNHEY and SVGAGI. This CDR3 has 16 amino acids. Trimming cost V 1 base and J 0 bases, with 10 bases left between them. CDR3 amino acids: CASSYLKQSSGNTIYF. The CDR3 region has the DNA TGTGCCAGCAGTTACTTAAAACAGAGCTCTGGAAACACCATATATTTT.

The rearrangement links TRBV6-5 to TRBJ2-3; D is perhaps TRBD1 (6 bases). The CDR3 totals 16 residues. Germline values: CDR1 MNHEY, CDR2 SVGAGI. Trimming removed 0 bases from V and 10 bases from J, with 20 bases in between. The CDR3: CASSYSSFWTDESQYF. Written as DNA, the CDR3 is TGTGCCAGCAGTTACTCTTCGTTTTGGACAGACGAGTCGCAGTATTTT.

This chain uses TRBV4-3 with TRBJ2-3; D possibly corresponds to TRBD2 (7 bases). Looked up from germline, CDR1 is LGHNA and CDR2 is YSLEER. Trimming took 8 bases from V and 5 from J, leaving 26 bases between them. The CDR3 is 17 residues long. The CDR3 nucleotides are TGCGCCAGCTCATCAATGGGGGGGGGCGAGTCGGGAGATACGCAGTATTTT. It codes for CASSSMGGGESGDTQYF.

This chain connects TRBV10-2 to TRBJ2-3, with TRBD2 matching over 10 bases. There are 16 residues in the CDR3. In germline, CDR1 is WSHSY, CDR2 SAAADI. With 4 bases clipped from V and 2 bases from J, the junction kept 6 bases outside the gene matches. Here the CDR3 reads CASSVAGGHITDTQYF. CDR3 nucleotides: TGCGCCAGCAGTGTAGCGGGGGGCCACATCACAGATACGCAGTATTTT.

V and J are TRBV19 and TRBJ2-7, with D maybe TRBD1 (6 bases). V was trimmed by 5 bases and J by 4 bases, leaving 9 bases between them. There are 12 residues in the CDR3. Per germline, CDR1 LNHDA and CDR2 SQIVND (reference sequence). The CDR3 DNA sequence: TGTGCCAGTAGTTCTCAGGGGTACGAGCAGTACTTC. It is translated as CASSSQGYEQYF.

The CDR3 loop reads CASSSDALGNRPGNTIYF. Here the CDR3 DNA reads TGTGCCAGCAGCTCGGACGCGCTAGGGAACCGGCCTGGAAACACCATATATTTT. The chain employs TRBV7-6 and TRBJ1-3; D is undetermined. CDR1 and CDR2 from the germline V gene are SGHVS and FNYEAQ. The CDR3 runs to 18 residues. Trimming pared 4 bases from V and 2 bases from J, leaving 21 bases between. Full variable domain (outside the CDR3, taken from reference TRBV7-6 and TRBJ1-3): GAGVSQSPRYKVTKRGQDVALRCDPISGHVSLYWYRQALGQGPEFLTYFNYEAQQDKSGLPNDRFSAERPEGSISTLTIQRTEQRDSAMYRCASSSDALGNRPGNTIYFGEGSWLTVV.

Written as DNA, the CDR3 is TGTGCCAGCAGCGCCAATCTACTAGCGGGAGGGGGGGAGACCCAGTACTTC. Protein product: CASSANLLAGGGETQYF. The chain couples TRBV2 to TRBJ2-5, with 13 nucleotides matching TRBD2. V was pared by 6 bases and J by 5 bases, with 12 bases of the junction left unmatched. Germline values: CDR1 SNHLY, CDR2 FYNNEI. CDR3 length: 17 residues.

The rearrangement joins TRBV7-8 to TRBJ1-4; a possible D gene is TRBD1 (5 bases). The germline V and J ends were trimmed by 1 base and 7 bases, with 10 bases remaining between them. Germline V lookup: CDR1 SGHVS, CDR2 FQNEAQ. CDR3 length equals 14 residues. The CDR3 spells CASSLDRWGEKLFF. The CDR3 DNA reads TGTGCCAGCAGCTTAGACAGGTGGGGTGAAAAACTGTTTTTT.

The genes are TRBV7-8 and TRBJ1-4; D gene uncertain. The length of the CDR3 is 14 residues. Germline CDR1 and CDR2: SGHVS and FQNEAQ. Trimming left V 3 bases short and J 7 bases short, with 12 bases between. CDR3 sequence reads: CASSLGERIEKLFF. CDR3 nucleotides: TGTGCCAGCAGCTTGGGAGAACGGATTGAAAAACTGTTTTTT.

This chain links TRBV5-1 with TRBJ1-1, with D maybe TRBD1 (5 bases). V was pared by 5 bases and J by 2 bases, with 10 bases between. This CDR3 has 13 residues. Germline-derived CDR1 and CDR2 are SGHRS and YFSETQ. This CDR3 is CASREGENTEAFF. CDR3 nucleotide sequence: TGCGCCAGCAGGGAAGGGGAAAACACTGAAGCTTTCTTT.

J is TRBJ2-5 and V is TRBV14, with 7 positions matching TRBD1. V lost 4 bases to trimming and J lost 0 bases; unmatched junction nucleotides: 5. The germline V gene encodes CDR1 SGHDN and CDR2 FVKESK. The CDR3 has 15 residues. The CDR3 loop reads CASSPTDRYQETQYF. CDR3 in DNA: TGTGCCAGCAGCCCTACGGACAGGTACCAAGAGACCCAGTACTTC.

The rearrangement links TRBV11-3 to TRBJ2-7, with 10 bases that match TRBD1. This CDR3 has 14 amino acids. With 5 bases clipped from V and 4 bases from J, the junction kept 5 bases outside the gene matches. Germline CDR1 reads SGHNT; CDR2 reads YENEEA. The CDR3 bases are TGTGCCAGCAGCCGACAGGGGGCTGGGTACGAGCAGTACTTC. Protein: CASSRQGAGYEQYF.

The V call is TRBV7-2, the J call TRBJ1-1, with a weak D call TRBD1 (6 bases). Trimming removed 5 bases from V and 6 bases from J, with 16 bases in between. Germline V CDR1 and CDR2: SGHTA, FQGNSA. There are 14 residues in the CDR3. Here the CDR3 reads CASSPNGGRSEAFF. CDR3 DNA sequence: TGTGCCAGCAGCCCCAACGGGGGGCGGTCTGAAGCTTTCTTT.

This clone was detected a few times. This chain joins TRBV28 and TRBJ2-1, with 7 bases fitting TRBD1. The CDR3 extends over 13 amino acids. Germline trimming cut 4 bases from V and 6 bases from J; bases unmatched to any gene: 3. CDR1 and CDR2 from the germline V gene are MDHEN and SYDVKM. CDR3 nucleotide sequence: TGTGCCAGCAGTTCCTGGACAGGCAATGAGCAGTTCTTC. Protein sequence: CASSSWTGNEQFF.

CDR3 nucleotide sequence: TGTGCCAGCAGCTTAGCCCGCGGGAGCTACGAGCAGTACGTC. It codes for CASSLARGSYEQYV. The rearrangement joins TRBV7-8 to TRBJ2-7, with TRBD2 matching 7 bases. Germline lookup yields CDR1 SGHVS and CDR2 FQNEAQ. This CDR3 comprises 14 residues. Trimming at V came to 0 bases and at J to 3 bases, leaving 2 bases not matched to a gene.

The chain employs TRBV20-1 and TRBJ2-3; no firm D call. Germline CDR1 is DFQATT and CDR2 is SNEGSKA (reference sequence). Trimming removed 6 bases from V and 4 bases from J, with 8 bases in between. The CDR3 spans 11 residues. The CDR3 reads CSAEAPDTQYF. The CDR3 DNA reads as TGCAGTGCAGAGGCTCCAGATACGCAGTATTTT.

DNA for the CDR3: TGTGCCAGCAGTGAGTCGGCGACCCAGCAGTTCTTC. This encodes CASSESATQQFF. The rearrangement uses TRBV25-1 and TRBJ2-1; D is undetermined. Germline-derived CDR1 and CDR2 are MGHDK and SYGVNS. The length of the CDR3 is 12 residues. V was cut by 3 bases and J by 11 bases, with 11 bases left in between.

A few counts support this clone. The chain uses TRBV7-9 and TRBJ2-7; 10 bases line up with TRBD1. Germline lookup yields CDR1 SEHNR and CDR2 FQNEAQ (reference sequence). The length of the CDR3 is 16 residues. J lost 6 bases, V lost 5 bases, and 13 bases had no gene match. The CDR3 region is CASSRPRGQGIVEQYF. CDR3 DNA: TGTGCCAGCAGCCGCCCCCGGGGACAGGGGATTGTCGAGCAGTACTTC.